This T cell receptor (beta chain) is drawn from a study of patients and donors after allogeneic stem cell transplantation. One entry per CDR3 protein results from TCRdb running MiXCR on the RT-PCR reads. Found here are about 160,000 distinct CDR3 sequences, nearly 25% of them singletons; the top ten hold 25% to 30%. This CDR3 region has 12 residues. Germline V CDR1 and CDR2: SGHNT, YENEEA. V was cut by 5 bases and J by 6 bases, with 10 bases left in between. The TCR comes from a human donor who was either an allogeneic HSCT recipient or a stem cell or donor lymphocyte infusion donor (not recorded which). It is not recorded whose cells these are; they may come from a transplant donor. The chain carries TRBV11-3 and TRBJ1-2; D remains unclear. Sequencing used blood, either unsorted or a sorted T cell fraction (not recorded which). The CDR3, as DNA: TGTGCCAGCAGCAACGCGGTGGATGGCTACACCTTC. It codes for CASSNAVDGYTF.